A single sample is the source of the 10 T cell receptor beta chains below, sequenced in a study of Graves' ophthalmopathy and Graves' hyperthyroidism. RNA transcripts were the source from which TCR beta CDR3 regions were amplified. HTBI-primed RT-PCR formed the first round, and a multiplex PCR formed the second. TCRdb reprocessed the multiplex PCR reads via MiXCR and lists one record per CDR3 protein. Of around 400,000 distinct CDR3 sequences in the sample, over 20% were seen once. Material: peripheral blood. These receptors were collected from a woman aged 18-29 years with stable Graves' hyperthyroidism.

The chain combines TRBV6-2 or TRBV6-3 with TRBJ2-7, with TRBD2 matching 11 bases. Trimming cost V 0 bases and J 7 bases; bases outside gene matches: 17. Germline V lookup: CDR1 MNHEY, CDR2 SVGEGT. The CDR3 covers 19 residues. CDR3 DNA: TGTGCCAGCAGTTACTCGAACCTAGCGGGGGGCCCTATCAGGAGTGAGCAGTACTTC. This translates into CASSYSNLAGGPIRSEQYF.

This clonotype came up many times. The chain links TRBV20-1 to TRBJ1-1; D is undetermined. This CDR3 is 13 amino acids long. Between the trimmed V and J ends, which lost 5 bases and 1 base, there was a span of 11 bases. Germline V CDR1 and CDR2: DFQATT, SNEGSKA (reference sequence). This chain's CDR3 is CSAPQRKNTEAFF. The CDR3 nucleotides are TGCAGTGCTCCGCAACGGAAGAACACTGAAGCTTTCTTT.

This clonotype appeared many times. V gene TRBV12-3 or TRBV12-4 combines with J gene TRBJ1-1; D call uncertain. V lost 10 bases, J lost 6 bases, and 9 bases lay in between. This CDR3 has 10 residues. CDR3 DNA: TGTGCCACAGGTGGTCCTGAAGCTTTCTTT. It codes for CATGGPEAFF.

This clonotype was recorded at least ten times. The CDR3 loop reads CASNELEVTGELFF. CDR3 bases: TGTGCCAGCAACGAATTAGAAGTGACCGGGGAGCTGTTTTTT. This chain links TRBV6-1 with TRBJ2-2; no clear D gene. The V gene lost 7 bases and the J gene lost 5 bases, with 14 bases spanning the gap. Germline V gene sequence: CDR1 MNHNS, CDR2 SASEGT. This CDR3 contains 14 residues.

This clonotype was recorded at least ten times. CDR3 sequence reads: CASSSETFLRTTEAFF. CDR3 sequence (DNA): TGTGCCAGCAGCTCCGAGACATTTCTCCGAACAACTGAAGCTTTCTTT. The rearrangement joins TRBV5-5 to TRBJ1-1; D is ambiguous. Germline lookup yields CDR1 SGHKS and CDR2 YYEKEE (reference sequence). The CDR3 runs to 16 residues. With 3 bases removed from V and 5 bases from J, the gap between germline ends came to 20 bases.

There are many counts of this clonotype. V and J are TRBV2 and TRBJ2-5; the match to TRBD2 covers 7 bases. The CDR3 length is 16 residues. V shed 0 bases, J shed 5 bases, and the junction held 9 bases outside the gene matches. Per the germline V gene, CDR1 is SNHLY and CDR2 is FYNNEI. This CDR3 is CASSEAWRERRETQYF. The CDR3 DNA reads as TGTGCCAGCAGTGAAGCCTGGCGGGAGCGGAGGGAGACCCAGTACTTC.

The chain links TRBV4-1 to TRBJ1-2; 8 bases line up with TRBD1. V dropped 6 bases and J dropped 8; count of bases not matched to a gene: 11. Per the germline V gene, CDR1 is MGHRA and CDR2 is YSYEKL. The CDR3 totals 14 residues. The CDR3, as DNA: TGCGCCAGCAGACCCATCGGACAGGGTGAAGGCTACACCTTC. Translating gives CASRPIGQGEGYTF.

This clonotype occurred many times. The chain couples TRBV6-1 to TRBJ1-3, with D possibly being TRBD1 (6 bases). CDR1 MNHNS and CDR2 SASEGT come from the germline V gene. CDR3 length: 16 amino acids. Between the trimmed V and J ends, which lost 2 bases and 0 bases, there was a span of 11 bases. The CDR3 loop is CASSERTASSGNTIYF. The CDR3 DNA sequence: TGTGCCAGCAGTGAAAGGACAGCCTCCTCTGGAAACACCATATATTTT.

The table lists this clonotype with many counts. The chain links TRBV6-2 or TRBV6-3 to TRBJ2-5; the match to TRBD2 covers 11 bases. Germline CDR1 is MNHEY and CDR2 is SVGEGT. V gave up 2 bases and J gave up 11 bases; unmatched junction bases: 4. This CDR3 spans 13 amino acids. The CDR3 loop is CASSYGLAGPQYF. CDR3 nucleotides: TGTGCCAGCAGTTACGGACTAGCGGGCCCTCAGTACTTC.

The V gene is TRBV13, the J gene TRBJ1-2; no clear D. Germline assignment: CDR1 PRHDT and CDR2 FYEKMQ (reference sequence). Trimming removed 5 bases at V and 6 bases at J, with 19 bases between. The CDR3 sequence is 15 residues long. In DNA form, the CDR3 reads TGTGCCAGCAGCCAACGGCCTGCCCACTACCATGGCTACACCTTC. It specifies CASSQRPAHYHGYTF.